This TCR beta chain originates from a study of Ad26.COV2.S vaccination and SARS-CoV-2 variants. Germline CDR1 is ENHRY and CDR2 is SYGVKD. The CDR3 sequence is 15 residues long. J gave up 5 bases and V 2 bases, and 7 bases lay outside the gene matches. Treatment defined: some 20 received Ad26.COV2.S at low or high dose, single or two shots; several received placebo; per-sample allocation not given. The study sampled participants on day 63 after the first vaccine or placebo injection. Study conclusions and caveats: Following vaccination, spike-specific CD8+ and CD4+ T cell responses reportedly exhibited substantial breadth.

This clone came up many times. Its antigen is unidentified. The protocol was immunoSEQ multiplex PCR, while the TCRdb copy is restricted to in-frame clones and leaves out a portion. The sample shows about 320,000 clones, around four fifths of them seen only once. The clonotype originates from a person aged 18-65 years who received the Ad26.COV2.S COVID-19 vaccine or a placebo. This chain uses TRBV10-3 with TRBJ2-5, with 8 bases fitting TRBD2. This sample comprised peripheral blood, obtained in a trial of Ad26.COV2.S vaccine versus placebo. The CDR3, as DNA: TGTGCCATCAGTGAGGTGGTAGCGGGGAGTGAGACCCAGTACTTC. Amino acids: CAISEVVAGSETQYF.